This T cell receptor beta chain was obtained from a study of memory CD8 T cells in hepatitis C reinfection. Across the whole study: Chronic HCV followed reinfection in a couple of donors who cleared primary infection.

Repertoires were generated with immunoSEQ multiplex PCR, while TCRdb's copy carries only in-frame clones and drops some. The sample contains 45,000 to 50,000 clones, 80% to 90% of which appear only once. General study results and limits: Conclusions on public clonotypes and secondary clearance were not definitive with four or five donors.

Indicated time point: late/post reinfection, 12 to 24 weeks after detection. No in vitro expansion preceded TCR sequencing of the sorted cells. The ends lost 5 bases at V and 2 bases at J; junction bases unmatched: 2. The CDR3 runs 14 residues. Germline V gene lookup returns CDR1 SQVTM and CDR2 ANQGSEA. A note on this clone: Its antigen is currently unknown.

The specimen sequenced was naive CD8+ T cells sorted from blood. The rearrangement uses TRBV29-1 and TRBJ2-7; TRBD2 matches 14 bases. The clonotype comes from a man younger than 30 with hepatitis C virus infection. The CDR3 DNA reads as TGCAGCGTTATGACTAGCGGGAGGGCCTACGAGCAGTACTTC. As protein: CSVMTSGRAYEQYF.